Listed below are T cell receptor beta chains from one sample, sequenced in a study of blood T cell repertoires in COVID-19. Generated by immunoSEQ multiplex PCR, the TCRdb table keeps only in-frame clones and is missing some. The sample carries some 450,000 clones, roughly 90% recorded once. Sequenced: peripheral blood. These receptors came from a man aged 18 to 35 with COVID-19, enrolled during active disease. Both conserved end residues are part of each CDR3. The D gene is left open where the match is weak. Clone size, where shown, is once, few, many, or a class for clones that have expanded.

d_call	v_call	clone_size	j_call	cdr3_nt	cdr3_aa
TRBD2	TRBV24-1	.	TRBJ2-1	TGTGCCTCGTCTAGCGGGGGGGCTCGTAATGAGCAGTTCTTC	CASSSGGARNEQFF
.	TRBV7-8	.	TRBJ2-5	TGTGCCAGCAGCCCTAGCCTAGGAACAGAGACCCAGTACTTC	CASSPSLGTETQYF
TRBD2	TRBV6-5	.	TRBJ2-5	TGTGCCAGCAGTTACGGTAGCGGGCTGAAGACCCAGTACTTC	CASSYGSGLKTQYF
.	TRBV9	.	TRBJ2-3	TGTGCCAGCAGCGTAGACGTGGGGGGACCCACAGATACGCAGTATTTT	CASSVDVGGPTDTQYF
TRBD1	TRBV30	few	TRBJ1-1	TGTGCCTGGAGTGACAGGGGGCCCGCTGAAGCTTTCTTT	CAWSDRGPAEAFF
TRBD1	TRBV12-3/TRBV12-4	.	TRBJ1-4	TGTGCCAGCAGTCGACAGGGGTATGAAAAACTGTTTTTT	CASSRQGYEKLFF
TRBD2	TRBV7-9	.	TRBJ2-7	TGTGCCAGCCGACTAGCGGGGGCCGGAGAGCAGTACTTC	CASRLAGAGEQYF
.	TRBV28	.	TRBJ1-2	TGTGCCAGCAGTAACGGACAGCTTGGGTATGGCTACACCTTC	CASSNGQLGYGYTF
.	TRBV19	.	TRBJ1-4	TGTGCCAGTAGTATTTGGCAGGGAACTAATGAAAAACTGTTTTTT	CASSIWQGTNEKLFF
.	TRBV5-5	.	TRBJ2-5	TGTGCCAGCAGCTTGGCCGAGGAAGAGACCCAGTACTTC	CASSLAEEETQYF
.	TRBV7-9	.	TRBJ2-1	TGTGCCAGCAGCCCCGTCAATGAGCAGTTCTTC	CASSPVNEQFF
TRBD2	TRBV5-4	.	TRBJ2-1	TGTGCCAGCAGCCGGACTAGCGCACGATCCAATGAGCAGTTCTTC	CASSRTSARSNEQFF
TRBD1	TRBV18	.	TRBJ2-7	TGTGCCAGCCGAGAACCAGGGGGTTCCTACGAGCAGTACTTC	CASREPGGSYEQYF
.	TRBV4-1	.	TRBJ2-3	TGCGCCAGCAGCCAGGACCTAGCCTCCAAACGCACAGATACGCAGTATTTT	CASSQDLASKRTDTQYF
.	TRBV18	.	TRBJ1-5	TGTGCCAGCTCAAGGCTCAAAGGAGGTGTGGAGCCCCAGCATTTT	CASSRLKGGVEPQHF
.	TRBV6-5	.	TRBJ1-4	TGTGCCAGCAGCCAAGGGCGGGGGAAACTGTTTTTT	CASSQGRGKLFF
.	TRBV4-2	.	TRBJ2-1	TGTGCCAGCAGCCAAGCCGAGTCAAACTCCTACAATGAGCAGTTCTTC	CASSQAESNSYNEQFF
.	TRBV11-2	.	TRBJ1-4	TGTGCCAGCAGCTTCCTCCAGAATAATGAAAAACTGTTTTTT	CASSFLQNNEKLFF
.	TRBV10-1	.	TRBJ2-7	TGCGCCAGCAGTCCGGCTAGAACTAGCTACGAGCAGTACTTC	CASSPARTSYEQYF
TRBD2	TRBV19	.	TRBJ2-5	TGTGCCAGTAGGGGTCTAGCGGGAGGAGAAGAGACCCAGTACTTC	CASRGLAGGEETQYF
.	TRBV11-3	.	TRBJ2-2	TGTGCCAGCAGCTTACCCAGGTGGGAGACCGGGGAGCTGTTTTTT	CASSLPRWETGELFF
TRBD1	TRBV4-1	.	TRBJ2-2	TGCGCCAGCAGCCGGTTGACAGGGGGTCAGCTGTTTTTT	CASSRLTGGQLFF
TRBD1	TRBV27	.	TRBJ1-5	TGTGCCAGCAGGACAGGGGGGAGAAATCAGCCCCAGCATTTT	CASRTGGRNQPQHF
.	TRBV15	.	TRBJ1-4	TGTGCCACCAGCAGTAAAGCTCCTGGTGAAAAACTGTTTTTT	CATSSKAPGEKLFF
TRBD2	TRBV6-5	.	TRBJ2-7	TGTGCCAGCCGCCTCGGCCTAGCGGGGGTCACTCAGTACTTC	CASRLGLAGVTQYF
.	TRBV11-2	few	TRBJ2-1	TGTGCCAGCAGCTTAGGGCTCAATGAGCAGTTCTTC	CASSLGLNEQFF
.	TRBV21-1	.	TRBJ2-1	TGTGCCAGCAGGTCGACGGGGACAGGGTCCTACAATGAGCAGTTCTTC	CASRSTGTGSYNEQFF
TRBD2	TRBV30	.	TRBJ2-4	TGTGCCTGGGCACTAGCGAATTCCCGAGACATTCAGTACTTC	CAWALANSRDIQYF
.	TRBV19	.	TRBJ1-3	TGTGCCAGTAGTATCTCCTTTGGAAACACCATATATTTT	CASSISFGNTIYF
TRBD2	TRBV29-1	.	TRBJ2-1	TGCAGCGCCCCCGGGACTACCTACAATGAGCAGTTCTTC	CSAPGTTYNEQFF
TRBD2	TRBV7-9	once	TRBJ2-7	TGTGCCAGCAGCCGGGGAGGGACCTACGAGCAGTACTTC	CASSRGGTYEQYF
.	TRBV20-1	.	TRBJ1-1	TGCAGTGCTAGTCCTGTCAGGCTGGGCACTGAAGCTTTCTTT	CSASPVRLGTEAFF
.	TRBV5-6	.	TRBJ2-7	TGTGCCAGCAGCTTGGGACTAGGATACGAGCAGTACTTC	CASSLGLGYEQYF
.	TRBV7-9	.	TRBJ2-3	TGTGCCAGCAGCTTTACTATTAGCTCTGATACGCAGTATTTT	CASSFTISSDTQYF
.	TRBV6-1	.	TRBJ2-5	TGTGCCAGCAGTGATCCGAGGATACAAGAGACCCAGTACTTC	CASSDPRIQETQYF
.	TRBV5-4	.	TRBJ2-5	TGTGCCAGCAGCTTGGCCGGCAGGGAAGAGACCCAGTACTTC	CASSLAGREETQYF
TRBD1	TRBV6-5	.	TRBJ2-1	TGTGCCAGCAGTCCCGGGACAGGGGAGTTCGGTGAGCAGTTCTTC	CASSPGTGEFGEQFF
.	TRBV5-1	.	TRBJ2-7	TGCGCCAGCAGCTTGGACAGGGCCTCAGGCGAGCAGTACTTC	CASSLDRASGEQYF
.	TRBV5-1	once	TRBJ2-1	TGCGCCAGCAGCTTGGCGAGCGGGTCCTCCTACAATGAGCAGTTCTTC	CASSLASGSSYNEQFF
TRBD1	TRBV5-1	.	TRBJ1-4	TGCGCCAGCAGCTACCGACAGGGGCAGAATGAAAAACTGTTTTTT	CASSYRQGQNEKLFF
TRBD1	TRBV3-1/TRBV3-2	.	TRBJ1-6	TGTGCCAGCAGCCAGCGGACAGGGGTAGGTTCACCCCTCCACTTT	CASSQRTGVGSPLHF
TRBD1	TRBV7-8	.	TRBJ1-1	TGTGCCAGCAAGAAACGGGACAGGTCTCCCACTGAAGCTTTCTTT	CASKKRDRSPTEAFF
TRBD1	TRBV5-1	.	TRBJ1-5	TGCGCCAGCAGCTTGGCTCCCACAGGGGCTGATCAGCCCCAGCATTTT	CASSLAPTGADQPQHF
.	TRBV19	.	TRBJ2-5	TGTGCCAGTAGTACCACAGGGTTGGAGACCCAGTACTTC	CASSTTGLETQYF
TRBD2	TRBV30	.	TRBJ2-2	TGTGCCTGGAGGCGACTAGCGGGGGTGGCGGAGCTGTTTTTT	CAWRRLAGVAELFF
.	TRBV28	.	TRBJ1-3	TGTGCCAGCAGGGAGGAGCGCTCTGGAAACACCATATATTTT	CASREERSGNTIYF
.	TRBV12-3/TRBV12-4	.	TRBJ2-7	TGTGCCAGCAGTCCAGGGAATGAGCAGTACTTC	CASSPGNEQYF
.	TRBV6-1	.	TRBJ1-2	TGTGCCAGCAGTGAACAACCAACCTATGATGGCTACACCTTC	CASSEQPTYDGYTF
TRBD2	TRBV7-9	.	TRBJ2-3	TGTGCCAGCAGCGTTCCGGGACTAGAGACGCAGTATTTT	CASSVPGLETQYF
TRBD2	TRBV4-2	once	TRBJ2-3	TGTGCCAGCAGCCAAGAGGAGTCCAGGACTAGCGGCACAGATACGCAGTATTTT	CASSQEESRTSGTDTQYF
.	TRBV14	.	TRBJ2-1	TGTGCCAGCAGCCTTGCCGGTTGGCAGTTCTTC	CASSLAGWQFF
.	TRBV5-1	.	TRBJ1-1	TGCGCCAGCAGCTCTGGGCTGAACACTGAAGCTTTCTTT	CASSSGLNTEAFF
.	TRBV2	.	TRBJ1-5	TGTGCCAGCAGTGACGGGCCGGGGGATCAGCCCCAGCATTTT	CASSDGPGDQPQHF